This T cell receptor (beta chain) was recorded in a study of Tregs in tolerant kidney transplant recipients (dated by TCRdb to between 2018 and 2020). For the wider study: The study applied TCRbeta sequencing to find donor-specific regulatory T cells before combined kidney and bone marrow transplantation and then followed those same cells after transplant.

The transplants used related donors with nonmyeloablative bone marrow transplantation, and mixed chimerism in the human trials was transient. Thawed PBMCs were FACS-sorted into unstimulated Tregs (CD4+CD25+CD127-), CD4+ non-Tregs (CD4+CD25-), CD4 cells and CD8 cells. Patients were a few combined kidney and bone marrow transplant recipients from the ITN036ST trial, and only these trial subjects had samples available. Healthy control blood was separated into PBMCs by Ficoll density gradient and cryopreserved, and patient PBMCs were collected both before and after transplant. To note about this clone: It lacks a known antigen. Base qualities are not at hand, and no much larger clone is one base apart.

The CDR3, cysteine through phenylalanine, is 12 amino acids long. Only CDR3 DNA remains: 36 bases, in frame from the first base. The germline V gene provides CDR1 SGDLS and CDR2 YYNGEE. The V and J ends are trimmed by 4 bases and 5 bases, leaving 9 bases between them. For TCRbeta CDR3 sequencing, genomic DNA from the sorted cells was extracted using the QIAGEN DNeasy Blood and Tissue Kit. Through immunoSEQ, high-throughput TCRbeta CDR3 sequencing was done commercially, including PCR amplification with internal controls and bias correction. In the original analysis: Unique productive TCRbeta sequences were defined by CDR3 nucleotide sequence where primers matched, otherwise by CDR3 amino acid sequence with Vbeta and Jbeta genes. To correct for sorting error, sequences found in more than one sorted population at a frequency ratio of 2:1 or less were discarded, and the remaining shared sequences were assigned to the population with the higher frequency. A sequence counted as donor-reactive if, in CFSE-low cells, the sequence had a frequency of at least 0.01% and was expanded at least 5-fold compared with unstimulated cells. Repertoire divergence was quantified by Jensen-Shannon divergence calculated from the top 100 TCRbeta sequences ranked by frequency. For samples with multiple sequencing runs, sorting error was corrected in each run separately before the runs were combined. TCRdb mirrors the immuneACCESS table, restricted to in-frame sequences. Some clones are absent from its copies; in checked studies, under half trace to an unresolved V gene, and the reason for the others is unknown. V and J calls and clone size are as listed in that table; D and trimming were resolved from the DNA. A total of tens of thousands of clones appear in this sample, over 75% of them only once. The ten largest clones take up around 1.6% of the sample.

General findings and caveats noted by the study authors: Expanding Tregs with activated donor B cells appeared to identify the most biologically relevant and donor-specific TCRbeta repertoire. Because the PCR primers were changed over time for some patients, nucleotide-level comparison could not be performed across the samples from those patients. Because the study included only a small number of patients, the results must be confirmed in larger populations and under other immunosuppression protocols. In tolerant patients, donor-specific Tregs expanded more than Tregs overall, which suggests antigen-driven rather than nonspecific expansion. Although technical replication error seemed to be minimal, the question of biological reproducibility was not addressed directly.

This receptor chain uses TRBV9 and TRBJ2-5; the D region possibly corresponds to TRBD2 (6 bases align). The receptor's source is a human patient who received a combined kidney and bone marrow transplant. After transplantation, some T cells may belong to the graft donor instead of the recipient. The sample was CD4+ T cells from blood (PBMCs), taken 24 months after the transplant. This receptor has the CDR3 CASSPRGETQYF. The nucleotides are TGTGCCAGCAGCCCCCGGGGGGAGACCCAGTACTTC.